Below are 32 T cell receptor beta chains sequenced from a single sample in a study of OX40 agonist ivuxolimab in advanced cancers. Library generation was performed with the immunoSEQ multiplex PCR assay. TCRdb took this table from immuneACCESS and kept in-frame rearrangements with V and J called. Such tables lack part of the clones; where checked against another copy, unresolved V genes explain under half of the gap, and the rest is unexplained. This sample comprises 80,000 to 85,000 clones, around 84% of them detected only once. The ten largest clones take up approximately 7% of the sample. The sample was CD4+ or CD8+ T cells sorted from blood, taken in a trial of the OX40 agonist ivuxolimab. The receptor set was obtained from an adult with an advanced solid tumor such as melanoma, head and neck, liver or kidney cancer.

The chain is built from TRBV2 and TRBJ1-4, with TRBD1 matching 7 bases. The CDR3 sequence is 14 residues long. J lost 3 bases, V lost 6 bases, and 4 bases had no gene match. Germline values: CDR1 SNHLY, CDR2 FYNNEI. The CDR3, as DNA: TGTGCCAGCAGATCCGGGACAGCTAATGAAAAACTGTTTTTT. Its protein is CASRSGTANEKLFF.

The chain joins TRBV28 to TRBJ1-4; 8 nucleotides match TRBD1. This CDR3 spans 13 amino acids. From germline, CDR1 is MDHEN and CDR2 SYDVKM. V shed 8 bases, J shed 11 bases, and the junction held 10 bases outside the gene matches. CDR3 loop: CASVDREVRKLFF. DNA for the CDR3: TGTGCCAGCGTGGACAGGGAAGTTAGGAAACTGTTTTTT.

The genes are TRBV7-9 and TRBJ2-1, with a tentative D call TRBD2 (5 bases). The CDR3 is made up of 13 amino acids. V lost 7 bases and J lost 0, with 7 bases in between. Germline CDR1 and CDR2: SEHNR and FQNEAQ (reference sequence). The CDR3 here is CASTAASYNEQFF. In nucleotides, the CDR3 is TGTGCCAGCACAGCGGCCTCCTACAATGAGCAGTTCTTC.

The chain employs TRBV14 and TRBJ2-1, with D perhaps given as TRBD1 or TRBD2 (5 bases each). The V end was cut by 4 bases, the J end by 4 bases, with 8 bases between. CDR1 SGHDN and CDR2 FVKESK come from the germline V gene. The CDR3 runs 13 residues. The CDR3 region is CASSPGTYNEQFF. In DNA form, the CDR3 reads TGTGCCAGCAGCCCGGGGACGTACAATGAGCAGTTCTTC.

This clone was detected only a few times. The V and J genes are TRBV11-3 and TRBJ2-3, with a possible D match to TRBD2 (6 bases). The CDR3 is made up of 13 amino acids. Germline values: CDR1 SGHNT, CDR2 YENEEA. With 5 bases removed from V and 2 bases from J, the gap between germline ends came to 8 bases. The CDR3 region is CASSMDYTDTQYF. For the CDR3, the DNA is TGTGCCAGCAGCATGGACTACACAGATACGCAGTATTTT.

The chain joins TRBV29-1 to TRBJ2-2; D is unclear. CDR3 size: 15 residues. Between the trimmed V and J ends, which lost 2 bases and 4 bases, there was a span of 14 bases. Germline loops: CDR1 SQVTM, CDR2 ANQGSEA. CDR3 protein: CSVEILGQITGELFF. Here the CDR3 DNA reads TGCAGCGTTGAAATATTAGGGCAGATCACCGGGGAGCTGTTTTTT.

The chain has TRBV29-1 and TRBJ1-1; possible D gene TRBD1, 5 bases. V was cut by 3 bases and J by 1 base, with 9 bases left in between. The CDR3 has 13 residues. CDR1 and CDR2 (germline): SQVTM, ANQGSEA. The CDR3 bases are TGCAGCGTTGATCGGCAGGGGAACACTGAAGCTTTCTTT. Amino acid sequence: CSVDRQGNTEAFF.

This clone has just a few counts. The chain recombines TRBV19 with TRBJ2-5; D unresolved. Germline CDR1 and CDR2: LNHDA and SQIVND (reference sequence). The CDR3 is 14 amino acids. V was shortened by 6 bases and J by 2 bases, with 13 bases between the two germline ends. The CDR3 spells CASRRSTLQETQYF. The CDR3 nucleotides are TGTGCCAGTAGGAGATCGACTTTACAAGAGACCCAGTACTTC.

CDR3 residues: CASSLGGSEQFF. The CDR3 DNA reads TGTGCCAGCAGCTTGGGCGGGTCGGAGCAGTTCTTC. This chain connects TRBV5-4 to TRBJ2-1; a weak D match, TRBD2 (5 bases). The V end was cut by 0 bases, the J end by 10 bases, with 8 bases between. CDR1 is SGHNT and CDR2 is YYREEE in the germline V gene (reference sequence). CDR3 size: 12 residues. The variable domain in full, with the rest retrieved from reference TRBV5-4 and TRBJ2-1, is ETGVTQSPTHLIKTRGQQVTLRCSSQSGHNTVSWYQQALGQGPQFIFQYYREEENGRGNFPPRFSGLQFPNYSSELNVNALELDDSALYLCASSLGGSEQFFGPGTRLTVL.

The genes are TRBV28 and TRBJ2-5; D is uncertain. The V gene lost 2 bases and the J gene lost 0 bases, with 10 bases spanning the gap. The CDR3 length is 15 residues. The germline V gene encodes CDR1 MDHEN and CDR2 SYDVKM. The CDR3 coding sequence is TGTGCCAGCAGTTTAGACCAGCAAAACCAAGAGACCCAGTACTTC. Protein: CASSLDQQNQETQYF.

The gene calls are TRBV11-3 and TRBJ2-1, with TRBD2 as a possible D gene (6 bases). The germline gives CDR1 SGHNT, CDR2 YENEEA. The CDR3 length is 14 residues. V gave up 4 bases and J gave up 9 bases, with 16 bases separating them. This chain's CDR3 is CASSSGREMREQFF. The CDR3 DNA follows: TGTGCCAGCAGCTCGGGACGGGAGATGCGTGAGCAGTTCTTC. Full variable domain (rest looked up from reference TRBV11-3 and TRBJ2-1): EAGVVQSPRYKIIEKKQPVAFWCNPISGHNTLYWYLQNLGQGPELLIRYENEEAVDDSQLPKDRFSAERLKGVDSTLKIQPAELGDSAVYLCASSSGREMREQFFGPGTRLTVL.

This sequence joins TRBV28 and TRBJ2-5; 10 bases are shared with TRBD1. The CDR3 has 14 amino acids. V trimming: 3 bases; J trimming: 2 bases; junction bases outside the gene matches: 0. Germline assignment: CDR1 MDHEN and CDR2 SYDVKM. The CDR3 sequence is CASSLDRGQETQYF. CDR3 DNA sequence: TGTGCCAGCAGTTTGGACAGGGGGCAAGAGACCCAGTACTTC.

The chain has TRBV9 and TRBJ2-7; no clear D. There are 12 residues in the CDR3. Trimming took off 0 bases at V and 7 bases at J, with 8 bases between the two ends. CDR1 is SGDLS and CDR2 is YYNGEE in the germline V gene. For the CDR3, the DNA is TGTGCCAGCAGCGTAGAAGGTTCTGAGCAGTACTTC. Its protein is CASSVEGSEQYF.

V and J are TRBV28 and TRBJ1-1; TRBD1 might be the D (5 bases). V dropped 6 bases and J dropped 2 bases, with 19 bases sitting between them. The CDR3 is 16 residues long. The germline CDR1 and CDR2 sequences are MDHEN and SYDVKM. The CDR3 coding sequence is TGTGCCAGCAGCCTAATAACGGAGGGGTCAAACACTGAAGCTTTCTTT. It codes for CASSLITEGSNTEAFF. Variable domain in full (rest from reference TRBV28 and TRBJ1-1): DVKVTQSSRYLVKRTGEKVFLECVQDMDHENMFWYRQDPGLGLRLIYFSYDVKMKEKGDIPEGYSVSREKKERFSLILESASTNQTSMYLCASSLITEGSNTEAFFGQGTRLTVV.

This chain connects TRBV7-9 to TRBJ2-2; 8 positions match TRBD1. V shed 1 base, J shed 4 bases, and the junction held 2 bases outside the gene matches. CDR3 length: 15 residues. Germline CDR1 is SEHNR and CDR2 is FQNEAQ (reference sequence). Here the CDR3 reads CASSLGTGITGELFF. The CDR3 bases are TGTGCCAGCAGCTTAGGGACAGGGATCACCGGGGAGCTGTTTTTT.

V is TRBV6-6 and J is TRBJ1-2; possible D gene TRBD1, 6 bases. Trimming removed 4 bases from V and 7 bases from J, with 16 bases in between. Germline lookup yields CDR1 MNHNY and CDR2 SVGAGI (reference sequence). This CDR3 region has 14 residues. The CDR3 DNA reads TGTGCCAGCAGTTCAGGGGAGAGACGAGGTGGCTACACCTTC. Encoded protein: CASSSGERRGGYTF.

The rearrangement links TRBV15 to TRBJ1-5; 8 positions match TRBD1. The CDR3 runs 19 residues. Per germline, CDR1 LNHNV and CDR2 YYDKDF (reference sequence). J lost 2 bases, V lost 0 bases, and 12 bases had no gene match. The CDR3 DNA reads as TGTGCCACCAGCAGAGATCTCAGGACAGGGTGGAGTGGCAATCAGCCCCAGCATTTT. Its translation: CATSRDLRTGWSGNQPQHF.

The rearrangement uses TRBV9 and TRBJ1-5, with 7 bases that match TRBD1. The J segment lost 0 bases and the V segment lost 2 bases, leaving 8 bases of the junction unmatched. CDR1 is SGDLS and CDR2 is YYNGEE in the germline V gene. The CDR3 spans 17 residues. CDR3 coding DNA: TGTGCCAGCAGCGTTTCAGGGGGAGACTATAGCAATCAGCCCCAGCATTTT. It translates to CASSVSGGDYSNQPQHF. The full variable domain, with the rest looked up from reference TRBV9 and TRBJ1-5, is DSGVTQTPKHLITATGQRVTLRCSPRSGDLSVYWYQQSLDQGLQFLIQYYNGEERAKGNILERFSAQQFPDLHSELNLSSLELGDSALYFCASSVSGGDYSNQPQHFGDGTRLSIL.

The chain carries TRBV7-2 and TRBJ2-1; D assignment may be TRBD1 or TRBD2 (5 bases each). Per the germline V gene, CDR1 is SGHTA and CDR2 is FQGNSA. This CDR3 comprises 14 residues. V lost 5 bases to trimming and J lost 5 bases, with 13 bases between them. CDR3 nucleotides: TGTGCCAGCAGCCCCCCGGGGCATAACAATGAGCAGTTCTTC. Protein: CASSPPGHNNEQFF.

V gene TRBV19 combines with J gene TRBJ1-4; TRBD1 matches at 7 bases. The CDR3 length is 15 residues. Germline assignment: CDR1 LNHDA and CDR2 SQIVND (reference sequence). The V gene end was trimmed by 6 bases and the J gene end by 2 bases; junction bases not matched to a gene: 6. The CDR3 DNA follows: TGTGCCAGTAGACGACAGGGAATGACTAATGAAAAACTGTTTTTT. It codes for CASRRQGMTNEKLFF.

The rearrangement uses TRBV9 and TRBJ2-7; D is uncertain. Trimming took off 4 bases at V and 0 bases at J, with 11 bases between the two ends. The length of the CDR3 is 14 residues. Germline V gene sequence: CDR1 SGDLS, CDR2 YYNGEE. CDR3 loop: CASSTSTASYEQYF. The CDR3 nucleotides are TGTGCCAGCAGCACTTCTACGGCCTCCTACGAGCAGTACTTC.

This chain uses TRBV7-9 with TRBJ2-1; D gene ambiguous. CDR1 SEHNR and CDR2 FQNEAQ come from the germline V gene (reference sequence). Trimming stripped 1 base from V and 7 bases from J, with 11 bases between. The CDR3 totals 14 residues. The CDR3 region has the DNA TGTGCCAGCAGCTTAGACATAGTCGTGAATGAGCAGTTCTTC. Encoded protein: CASSLDIVVNEQFF.

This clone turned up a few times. The CDR3 region has the DNA TGTGCCAGCAGTTTAAGGGTCGCTTCACCCCTCCACTTT. This encodes CASSLRVASPLHF. The chain combines TRBV28 with TRBJ1-6; D ambiguous. This CDR3 contains 13 residues. CDR1 is MDHEN, CDR2 SYDVKM, per germline. V gave up 2 bases and J gave up 9 bases, with 8 bases separating them.

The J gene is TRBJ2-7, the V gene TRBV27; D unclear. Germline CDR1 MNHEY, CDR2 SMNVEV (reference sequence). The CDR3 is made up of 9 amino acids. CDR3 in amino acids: CASSLAPAV. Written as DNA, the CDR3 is TGTGCCAGCAGTTTAGCCCCGGCCGTC.

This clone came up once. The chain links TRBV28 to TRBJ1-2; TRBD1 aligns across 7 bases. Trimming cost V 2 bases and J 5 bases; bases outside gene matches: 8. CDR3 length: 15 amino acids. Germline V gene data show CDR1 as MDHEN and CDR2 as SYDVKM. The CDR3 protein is CASSLVEGALYGYTF. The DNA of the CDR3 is TGTGCCAGCAGTTTAGTAGAGGGGGCGCTTTATGGCTACACCTTC.

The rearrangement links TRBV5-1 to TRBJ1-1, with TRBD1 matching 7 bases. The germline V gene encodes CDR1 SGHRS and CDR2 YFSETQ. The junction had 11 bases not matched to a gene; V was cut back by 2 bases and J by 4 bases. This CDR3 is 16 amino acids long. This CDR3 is CASSFNPTGSGTEAFF. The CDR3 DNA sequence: TGCGCCAGCAGCTTCAACCCGACAGGGTCGGGCACTGAAGCTTTCTTT. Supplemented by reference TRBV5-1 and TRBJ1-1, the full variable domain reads KAGVTQTPRYLIKTRGQQVTLSCSPISGHRSVSWYQQTPGQGLQFLFEYFSETQRNKGNFPGRFSGRQFSNSRSEMNVSTLELGDSALYLCASSFNPTGSGTEAFFGQGTRLTVV.

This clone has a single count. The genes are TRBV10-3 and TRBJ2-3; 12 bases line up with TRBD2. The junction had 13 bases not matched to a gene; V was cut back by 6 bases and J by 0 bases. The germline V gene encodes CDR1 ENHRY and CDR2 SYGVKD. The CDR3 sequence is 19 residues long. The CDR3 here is CAIRQGRLAGATSTDTQYF. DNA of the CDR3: TGTGCCATCAGGCAGGGGAGACTAGCGGGGGCGACTAGCACAGATACGCAGTATTTT.

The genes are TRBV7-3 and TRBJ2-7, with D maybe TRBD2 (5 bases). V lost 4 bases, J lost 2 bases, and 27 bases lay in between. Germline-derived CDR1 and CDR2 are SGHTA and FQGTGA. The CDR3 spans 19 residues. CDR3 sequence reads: CASSSIRTCSRVGTYEQYF. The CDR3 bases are TGTGCCAGCAGCTCCATTAGGACTTGCTCTCGTGTGGGGACCTACGAGCAGTACTTC.

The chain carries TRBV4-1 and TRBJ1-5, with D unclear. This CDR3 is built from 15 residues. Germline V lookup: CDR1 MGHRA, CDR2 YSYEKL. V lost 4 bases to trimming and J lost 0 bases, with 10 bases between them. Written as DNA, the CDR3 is TGCGCCAGCAGCCCCGACGGTTATAGCAATCAGCCCCAGCATTTT. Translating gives CASSPDGYSNQPQHF.

CDR3 DNA: TGTGCCAGCAGCTTAGCAGCCCCAAATCAGCCCCAGCATTTT. This gives the protein CASSLAAPNQPQHF. The V gene is TRBV7-8, the J gene TRBJ1-5; D call uncertain. The CDR3 consists of 14 residues. V lost 0 bases and J lost 4, with 7 bases in between. CDR1 SGHVS and CDR2 FQNEAQ come from the germline V gene.

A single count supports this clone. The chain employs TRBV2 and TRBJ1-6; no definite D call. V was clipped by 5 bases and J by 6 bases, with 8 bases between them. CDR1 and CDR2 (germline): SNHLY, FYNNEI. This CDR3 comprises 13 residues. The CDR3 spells CASSKQRNSPLHF. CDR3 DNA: TGTGCCAGCAGTAAACAGCGTAATTCACCCCTCCACTTT.

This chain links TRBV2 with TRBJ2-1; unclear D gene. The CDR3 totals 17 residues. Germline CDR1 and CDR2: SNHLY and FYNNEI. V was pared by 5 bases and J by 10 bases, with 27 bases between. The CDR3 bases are TGTGCCAGCAGTCCCCCCTCCGCAGCGTGGCTCGTTTGGGAGCAGTTCTTC. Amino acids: CASSPPSAAWLVWEQFF.